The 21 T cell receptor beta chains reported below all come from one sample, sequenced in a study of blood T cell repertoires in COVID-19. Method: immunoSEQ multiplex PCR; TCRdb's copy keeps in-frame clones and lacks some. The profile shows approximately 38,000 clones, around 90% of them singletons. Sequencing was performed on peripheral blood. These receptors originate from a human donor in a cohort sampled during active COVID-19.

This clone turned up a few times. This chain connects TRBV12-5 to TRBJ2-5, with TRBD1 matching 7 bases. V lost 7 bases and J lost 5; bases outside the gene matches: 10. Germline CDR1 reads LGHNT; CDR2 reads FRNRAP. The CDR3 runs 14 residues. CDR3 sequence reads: CASAPSTGRETQYF. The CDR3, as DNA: TGTGCTAGTGCTCCCTCGACAGGGCGGGAGACCCAGTACTTC.

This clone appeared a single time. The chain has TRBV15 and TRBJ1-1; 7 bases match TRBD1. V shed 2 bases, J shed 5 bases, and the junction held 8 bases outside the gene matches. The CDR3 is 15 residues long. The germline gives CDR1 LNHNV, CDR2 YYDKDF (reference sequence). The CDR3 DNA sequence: TGTGCCACCAGCAGACAGAGGGGGCTAAGTACTGAAGCTTTCTTT. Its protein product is CATSRQRGLSTEAFF.

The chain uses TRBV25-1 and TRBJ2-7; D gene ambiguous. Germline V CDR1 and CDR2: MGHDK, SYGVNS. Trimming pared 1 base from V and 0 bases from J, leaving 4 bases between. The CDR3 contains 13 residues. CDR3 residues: CASSESGSYEQYF. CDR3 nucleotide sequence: TGTGCCAGCAGTGAATCAGGCTCCTACGAGCAGTACTTC.

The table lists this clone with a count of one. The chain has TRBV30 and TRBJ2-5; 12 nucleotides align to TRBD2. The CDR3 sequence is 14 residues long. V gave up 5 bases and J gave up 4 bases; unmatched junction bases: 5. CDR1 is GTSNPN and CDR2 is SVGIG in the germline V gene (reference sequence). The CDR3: CAWDPGLAGETQYF. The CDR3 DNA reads TGTGCCTGGGACCCGGGACTAGCGGGAGAGACCCAGTACTTC.

CDR3: CASSPTSGGYNEQFF. The CDR3, as DNA: TGTGCCAGCAGCCCGACTAGCGGGGGCTACAATGAGCAGTTCTTC. This chain connects TRBV9 to TRBJ2-1; 12 bases are shared with TRBD2. Germline CDR1 and CDR2: SGDLS and YYNGEE. The trim removed 4 bases at V and 3 bases at J, leaving 2 bases unmatched. CDR3 length equals 15 residues. The complete variable domain, with remaining parts taken from reference TRBV9 and TRBJ2-1, reads DSGVTQTPKHLITATGQRVTLRCSPRSGDLSVYWYQQSLDQGLQFLIQYYNGEERAKGNILERFSAQQFPDLHSELNLSSLELGDSALYFCASSPTSGGYNEQFFGPGTRLTVL.

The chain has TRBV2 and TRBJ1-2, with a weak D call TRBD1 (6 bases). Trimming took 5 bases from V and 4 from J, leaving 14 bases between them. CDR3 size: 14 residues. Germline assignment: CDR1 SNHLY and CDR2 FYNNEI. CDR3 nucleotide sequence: TGTGCCAGCAGTCAAAACAGGGATATCTATGGCTACACCTTC. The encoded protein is CASSQNRDIYGYTF.

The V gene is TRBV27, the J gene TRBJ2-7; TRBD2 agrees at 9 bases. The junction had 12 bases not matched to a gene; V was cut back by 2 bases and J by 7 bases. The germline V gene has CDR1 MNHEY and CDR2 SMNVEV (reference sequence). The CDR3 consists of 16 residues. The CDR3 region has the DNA TGTGCCAGCAGTTTACCAGGGCTAGCGGGACTGAGGGAGCAGTACTTC. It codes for CASSLPGLAGLREQYF.

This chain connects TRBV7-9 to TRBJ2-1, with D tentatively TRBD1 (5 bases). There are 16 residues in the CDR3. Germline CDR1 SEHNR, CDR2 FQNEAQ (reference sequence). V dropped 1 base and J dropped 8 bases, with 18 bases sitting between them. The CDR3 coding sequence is TGTGCCAGCAGCTTAGGTCGGTCTGGGGCCGACGATGAGCAGTTCTTC. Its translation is CASSLGRSGADDEQFF.

Here the CDR3 reads CASSASWTGGWGYSNQPQHF. CDR3 in DNA: TGTGCCAGTAGTGCCTCCTGGACAGGGGGCTGGGGGTATAGCAATCAGCCCCAGCATTTT. V and J are TRBV19 and TRBJ1-5; TRBD1 matches at 11 bases. The germline V gene encodes CDR1 LNHDA and CDR2 SQIVND (reference sequence). The CDR3 spans 20 residues. The J segment lost 0 bases and the V segment lost 5 bases, leaving 15 bases of the junction unmatched. Looking up the rest from reference TRBV19 and TRBJ1-5 gives the full variable domain: DGGITQSPKYLFRKEGQNVTLSCEQNLNHDAMYWYRQDPGQGLRLIYYSQIVNDFQKGDIAEGYSVSREKKESFPLTVTSAQKNPTAFYLCASSASWTGGWGYSNQPQHFGDGTRLSIL.

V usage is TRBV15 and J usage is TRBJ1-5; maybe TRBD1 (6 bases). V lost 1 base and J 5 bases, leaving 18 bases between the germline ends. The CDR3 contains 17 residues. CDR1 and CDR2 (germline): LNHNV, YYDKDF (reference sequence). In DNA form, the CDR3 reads TGTGCCACCAGCAGAGTTACAGGGACAAGGCCTCATCAGCCCCAGCATTTT. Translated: CATSRVTGTRPHQPQHF.

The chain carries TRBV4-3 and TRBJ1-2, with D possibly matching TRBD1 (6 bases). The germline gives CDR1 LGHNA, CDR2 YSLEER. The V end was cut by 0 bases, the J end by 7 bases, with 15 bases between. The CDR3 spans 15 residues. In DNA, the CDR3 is TGCGCCAGCAGCCAAGACTGGGGGCGCCTGGGTGGCTACACCTTC. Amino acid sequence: CASSQDWGRLGGYTF.

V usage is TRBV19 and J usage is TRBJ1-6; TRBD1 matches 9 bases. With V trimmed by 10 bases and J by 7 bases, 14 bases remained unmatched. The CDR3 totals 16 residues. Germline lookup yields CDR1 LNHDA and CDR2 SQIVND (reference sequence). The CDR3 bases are TGTGCCACTAAAGCCCGGGACAGGGTCGAGAATTCACCCCTCCACTTT. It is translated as CATKARDRVENSPLHF.

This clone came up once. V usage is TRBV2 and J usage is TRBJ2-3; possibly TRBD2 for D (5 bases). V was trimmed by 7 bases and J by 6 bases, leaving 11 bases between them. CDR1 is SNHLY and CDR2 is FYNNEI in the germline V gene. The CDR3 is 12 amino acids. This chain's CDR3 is CASISSVDTQYF. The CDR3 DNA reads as TGTGCCAGCATTAGTAGCGTGGATACGCAGTATTTT.

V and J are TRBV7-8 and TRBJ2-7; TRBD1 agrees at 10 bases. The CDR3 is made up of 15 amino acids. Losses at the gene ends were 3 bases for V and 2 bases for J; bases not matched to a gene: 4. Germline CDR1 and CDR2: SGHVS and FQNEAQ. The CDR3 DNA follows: TGTGCCAGCAGCTTCCTAGGACAGGGGGCCTACGAGCAGTACTTC. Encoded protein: CASSFLGQGAYEQYF.

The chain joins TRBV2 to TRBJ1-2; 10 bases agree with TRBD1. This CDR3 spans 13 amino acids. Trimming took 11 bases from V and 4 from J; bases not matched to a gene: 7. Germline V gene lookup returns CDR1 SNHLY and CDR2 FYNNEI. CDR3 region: CASNRDRGYGYTF. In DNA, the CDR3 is TGTGCCTCTAACCGGGACAGGGGCTATGGCTACACCTTC. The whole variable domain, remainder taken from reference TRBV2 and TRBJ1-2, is EPEVTQTPSHQVTQMGQEVILRCVPISNHLYFYWYRQILGQKVEFLVSFYNNEISEKSEIFDDQFSVERPDGSNFTLKIRSTKLEDSAMYFCASNRDRGYGYTFGSGTRLTVV.

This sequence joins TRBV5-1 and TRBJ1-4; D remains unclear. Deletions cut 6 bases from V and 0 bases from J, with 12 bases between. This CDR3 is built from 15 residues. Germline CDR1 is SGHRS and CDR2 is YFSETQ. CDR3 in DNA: TGCGCCAGCAAAGGCGACACCTCAACTAATGAAAAACTGTTTTTT. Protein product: CASKGDTSTNEKLFF.

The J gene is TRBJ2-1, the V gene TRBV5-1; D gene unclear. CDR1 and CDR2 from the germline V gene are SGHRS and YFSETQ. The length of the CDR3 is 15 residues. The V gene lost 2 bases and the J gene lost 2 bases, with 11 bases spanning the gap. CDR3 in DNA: TGCGCCAGCAGCTTTCTCGAGGATACCTACAATGAGCAGTTCTTC. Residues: CASSFLEDTYNEQFF. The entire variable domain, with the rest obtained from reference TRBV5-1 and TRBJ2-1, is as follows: KAGVTQTPRYLIKTRGQQVTLSCSPISGHRSVSWYQQTPGQGLQFLFEYFSETQRNKGNFPGRFSGRQFSNSRSEMNVSTLELGDSALYLCASSFLEDTYNEQFFGPGTRLTVL.

CDR3 sequence (DNA): TGTGCCAGCAGCCAAGATCTGCGGGGGGGGTGGAATGAGCAGTTCTTC. This translates into CASSQDLRGGWNEQFF. The chain recombines TRBV4-2 with TRBJ2-1; 9 nucleotides agree with TRBD2. The CDR3 contains 16 residues. V lost 0 bases to trimming and J lost 7 bases; unmatched junction nucleotides: 7. Germline V lookup: CDR1 LGHNA, CDR2 YNFKEQ.

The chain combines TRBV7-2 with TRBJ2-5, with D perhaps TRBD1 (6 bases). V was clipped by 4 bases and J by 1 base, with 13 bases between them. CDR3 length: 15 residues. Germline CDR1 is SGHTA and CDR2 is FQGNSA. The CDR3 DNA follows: TGTGCCAGCAGCTCCCCCGGGACACCCCAAGAGACCCAGTACTTC. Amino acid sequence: CASSSPGTPQETQYF.

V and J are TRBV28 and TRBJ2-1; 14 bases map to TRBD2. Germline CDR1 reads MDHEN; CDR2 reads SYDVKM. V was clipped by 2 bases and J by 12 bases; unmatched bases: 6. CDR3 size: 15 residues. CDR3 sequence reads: CASSLGGLAGGWQFF. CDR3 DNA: TGTGCCAGCAGTTTAGGTGGACTAGCGGGGGGTTGGCAGTTCTTC.

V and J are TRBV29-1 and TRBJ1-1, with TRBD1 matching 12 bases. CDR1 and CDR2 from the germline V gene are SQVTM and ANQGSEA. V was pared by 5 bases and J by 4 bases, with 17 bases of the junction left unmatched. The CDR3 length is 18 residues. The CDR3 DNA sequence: TGCAGCGTTATGCCCGGGACAGGGGGCAGATTAGGCGGCACTGAAGCTTTCTTT. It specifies CSVMPGTGGRLGGTEAFF.